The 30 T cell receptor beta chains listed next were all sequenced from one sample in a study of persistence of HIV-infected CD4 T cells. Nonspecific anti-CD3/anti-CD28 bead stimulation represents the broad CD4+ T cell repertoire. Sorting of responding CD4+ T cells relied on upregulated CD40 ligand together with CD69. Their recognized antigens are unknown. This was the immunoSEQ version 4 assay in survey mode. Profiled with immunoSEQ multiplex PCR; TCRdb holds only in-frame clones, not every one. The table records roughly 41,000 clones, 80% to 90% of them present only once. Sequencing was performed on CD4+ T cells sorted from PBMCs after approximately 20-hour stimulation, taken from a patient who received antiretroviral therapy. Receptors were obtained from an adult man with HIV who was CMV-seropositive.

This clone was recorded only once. CDR3 region: CASSIGGSNQPQHF. CDR3 nucleotide sequence: TGTGCCAGCAGCATAGGGGGGAGCAATCAGCCCCAGCATTTT. The chain joins TRBV11-2 to TRBJ1-5, with a weak D call TRBD1 (6 bases). This CDR3 has 14 residues. Trimming cost V 5 bases and J 1 base, with 9 bases left between them. Germline V gene data show CDR1 as SGHAT and CDR2 as FQNNGV.

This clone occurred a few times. In DNA, the CDR3 is TGTGCCAGCAGCTTATGGGTAGTAACCAATTCACCCCTCCACTTT. Amino acid sequence: CASSLWVVTNSPLHF. This chain connects TRBV7-2 to TRBJ1-6; D unclear. Germline V CDR1 and CDR2: SGHTA, FQGNSA. Trimming removed 2 bases at V and 7 bases at J, with 12 bases between. CDR3 size: 15 residues.

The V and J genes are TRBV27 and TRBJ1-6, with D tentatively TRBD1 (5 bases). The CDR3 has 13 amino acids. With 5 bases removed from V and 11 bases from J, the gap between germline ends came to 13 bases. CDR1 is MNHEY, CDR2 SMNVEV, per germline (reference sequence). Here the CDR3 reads CASSPPLGAPLHF. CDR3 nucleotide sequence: TGTGCCAGCAGTCCGCCTCTGGGGGCACCCCTCCACTTT.

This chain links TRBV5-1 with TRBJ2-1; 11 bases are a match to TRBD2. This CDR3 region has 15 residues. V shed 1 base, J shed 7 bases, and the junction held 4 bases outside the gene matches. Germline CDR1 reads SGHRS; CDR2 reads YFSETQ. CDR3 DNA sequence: TGCGCCAGCAGCTTGACTAGCGGGAGACTAAATGAGCAGTTCTTC. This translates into CASSLTSGRLNEQFF.

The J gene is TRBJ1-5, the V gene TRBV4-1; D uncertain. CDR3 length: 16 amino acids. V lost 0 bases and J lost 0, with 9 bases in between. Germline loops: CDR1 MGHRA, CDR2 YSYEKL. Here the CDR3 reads CASSQDPGNSNQPQHF. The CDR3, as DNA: TGCGCCAGCAGCCAAGATCCAGGAAATAGCAATCAGCCCCAGCATTTT.

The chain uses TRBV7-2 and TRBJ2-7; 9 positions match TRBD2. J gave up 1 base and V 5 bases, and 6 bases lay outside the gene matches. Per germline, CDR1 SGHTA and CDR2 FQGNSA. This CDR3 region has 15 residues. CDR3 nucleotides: TGTGCCAGCAGCGTAGGGACTAGCCTATCCTACGAGCAGTACTTC. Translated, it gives CASSVGTSLSYEQYF.

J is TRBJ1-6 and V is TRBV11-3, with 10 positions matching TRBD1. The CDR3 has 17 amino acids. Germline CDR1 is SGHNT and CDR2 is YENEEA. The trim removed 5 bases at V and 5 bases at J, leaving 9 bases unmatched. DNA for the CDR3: TGTGCCAGCAGCCGCCCTCGGACAGGGGGGAATAATTCACCCCTCCACTTT. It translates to CASSRPRTGGNNSPLHF.

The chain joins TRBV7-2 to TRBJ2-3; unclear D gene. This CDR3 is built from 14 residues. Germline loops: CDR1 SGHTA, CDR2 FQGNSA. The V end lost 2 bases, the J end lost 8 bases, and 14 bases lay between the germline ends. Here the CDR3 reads CASSLSGWEGTQYF. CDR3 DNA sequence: TGTGCCAGCAGCTTAAGTGGTTGGGAAGGTACGCAGTATTTT. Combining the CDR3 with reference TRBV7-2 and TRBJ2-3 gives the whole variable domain GAGVSQSPSNKVTEKGKDVELRCDPISGHTALYWYRQSLGQGLEFLIYFQGNSAPDKSGLPSDRFSAERTGGSVSTLTIQRTQQEDSAVYLCASSLSGWEGTQYFGPGTRLTVL.

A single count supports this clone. The CDR3 sequence is CASSRTAYSPLHF. CDR3 DNA sequence: TGTGCCAGCAGCCGGACAGCCTACTCACCCCTCCACTTT. This sequence joins TRBV6-5 and TRBJ1-6, with a weak D call TRBD1 (6 bases). The CDR3 is 13 residues long. The germline V gene encodes CDR1 MNHEY and CDR2 SVGAGI. Trimming left V 6 bases short and J 10 bases short, with 13 bases between.

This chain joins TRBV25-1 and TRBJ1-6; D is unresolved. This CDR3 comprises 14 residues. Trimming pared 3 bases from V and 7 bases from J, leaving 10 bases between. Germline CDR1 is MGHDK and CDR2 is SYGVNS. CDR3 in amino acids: CASSDNGNNSPLHF. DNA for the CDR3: TGTGCCAGCAGTGATAACGGGAACAATTCACCCCTCCACTTT.

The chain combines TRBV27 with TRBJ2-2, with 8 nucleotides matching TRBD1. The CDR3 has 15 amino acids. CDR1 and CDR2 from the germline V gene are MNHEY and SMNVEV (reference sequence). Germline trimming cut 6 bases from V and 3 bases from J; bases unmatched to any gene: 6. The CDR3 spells CASRRGQGDTGELFF. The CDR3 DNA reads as TGTGCCAGCAGAAGAGGACAGGGCGACACCGGGGAGCTGTTTTTT.

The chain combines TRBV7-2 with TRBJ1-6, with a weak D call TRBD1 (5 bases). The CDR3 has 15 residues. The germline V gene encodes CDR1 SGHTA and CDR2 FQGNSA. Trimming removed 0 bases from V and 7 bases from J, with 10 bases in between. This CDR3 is CASSLAQGLNSPLHF. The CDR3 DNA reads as TGTGCCAGCAGCTTAGCGCAGGGTTTAAATTCACCCCTCCACTTT.

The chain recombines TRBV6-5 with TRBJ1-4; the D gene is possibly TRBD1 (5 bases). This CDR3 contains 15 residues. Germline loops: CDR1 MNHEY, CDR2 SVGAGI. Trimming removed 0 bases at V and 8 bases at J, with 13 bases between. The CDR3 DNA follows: TGTGCCAGCAGTTACTCGGGTCGGGGACGAGAAAAACTGTTTTTT. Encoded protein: CASSYSGRGREKLFF.

CDR3 protein: CASSLEYGGRNTEAFF. CDR3 nucleotides: TGTGCCAGCAGTTTAGAGTACGGGGGGAGGAACACTGAAGCTTTCTTT. This rearrangement joins TRBV27 to TRBJ1-1, with D tentatively TRBD1 (5 bases). CDR1 is MNHEY, CDR2 SMNVEV, per germline (reference sequence). The germline V and J ends were trimmed by 2 bases and 1 base, with 14 bases remaining between them. This CDR3 contains 16 residues.

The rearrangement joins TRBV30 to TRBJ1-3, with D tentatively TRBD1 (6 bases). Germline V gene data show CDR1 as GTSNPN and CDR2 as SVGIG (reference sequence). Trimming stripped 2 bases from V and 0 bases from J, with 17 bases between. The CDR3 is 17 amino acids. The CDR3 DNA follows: TGTGCCTGGAGTTCCTACAGACAGGCACCCTCTGGAAACACCATATATTTT. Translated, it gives CAWSSYRQAPSGNTIYF.

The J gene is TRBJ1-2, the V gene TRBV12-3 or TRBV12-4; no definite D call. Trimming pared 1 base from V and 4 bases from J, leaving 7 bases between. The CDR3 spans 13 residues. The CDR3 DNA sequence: TGTGCCAGCAGTTTAGTCGGCAGCTATGGCTACACCTTC. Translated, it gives CASSLVGSYGYTF.

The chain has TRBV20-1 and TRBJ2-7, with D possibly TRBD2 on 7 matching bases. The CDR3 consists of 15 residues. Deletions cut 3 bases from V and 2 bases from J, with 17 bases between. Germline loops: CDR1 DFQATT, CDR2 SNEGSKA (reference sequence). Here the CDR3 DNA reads TGCAGTGCTAGTAGGCAGGGAGGGGGTACCTACGAGCAGTACTTC. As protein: CSASRQGGGTYEQYF.

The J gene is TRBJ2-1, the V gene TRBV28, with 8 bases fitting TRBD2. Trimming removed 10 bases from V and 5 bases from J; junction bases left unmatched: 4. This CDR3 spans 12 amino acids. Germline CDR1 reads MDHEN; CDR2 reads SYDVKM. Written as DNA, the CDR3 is TGTGCCACCGGACTAGCTAACAATGAGCAGTTCTTC. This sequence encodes CATGLANNEQFF.

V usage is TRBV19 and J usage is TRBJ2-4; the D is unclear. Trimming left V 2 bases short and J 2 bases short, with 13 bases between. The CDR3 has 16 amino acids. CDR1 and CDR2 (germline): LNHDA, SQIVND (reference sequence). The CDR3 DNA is TGTGCCAGTAGTATAAACGGACGTGTATCCAAAAACATTCAGTACTTC. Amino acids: CASSINGRVSKNIQYF.

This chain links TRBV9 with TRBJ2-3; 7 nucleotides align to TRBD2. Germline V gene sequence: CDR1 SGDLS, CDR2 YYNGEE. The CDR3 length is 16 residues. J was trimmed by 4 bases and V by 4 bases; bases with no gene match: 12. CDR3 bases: TGTGCCAGCAGCAAAATGGCGGGAGTATCGGCAGATACGCAGTATTTT. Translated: CASSKMAGVSADTQYF.

CDR3 sequence reads: CASSIDRLLKVSPLHF. The DNA of the CDR3 is TGTGCCAGCTCGATAGACAGGCTGCTCAAGGTTTCACCCCTCCACTTT. The rearrangement joins TRBV18 to TRBJ1-6; D possibly corresponds to TRBD1 (6 bases). The CDR3 length is 16 residues. Trimming cost V 6 bases and J 9 bases, with 21 bases left between them. The germline gives CDR1 KGHSH, CDR2 LQKENI.

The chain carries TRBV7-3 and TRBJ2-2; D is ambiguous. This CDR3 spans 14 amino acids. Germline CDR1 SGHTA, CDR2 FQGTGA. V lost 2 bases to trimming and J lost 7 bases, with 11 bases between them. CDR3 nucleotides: TGTGCCAGCAGCTTAGGCAGTAATGTCGGGGAGCTGTTTTTT. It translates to CASSLGSNVGELFF. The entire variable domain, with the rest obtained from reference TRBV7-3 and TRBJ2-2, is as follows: GAGVSQTPSNKVTEKGKYVELRCDPISGHTALYWYRQSLGQGPEFLIYFQGTGAADDSGLPNDRFFAVRPEGSVSTLKIQRTERGDSAVYLCASSLGSNVGELFFGEGSRLTVL.

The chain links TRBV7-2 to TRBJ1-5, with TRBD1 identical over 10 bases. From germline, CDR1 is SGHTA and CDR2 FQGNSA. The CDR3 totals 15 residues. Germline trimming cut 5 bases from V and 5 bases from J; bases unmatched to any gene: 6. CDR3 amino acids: CASSEGGTGDQPQHF. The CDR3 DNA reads TGTGCCAGCAGCGAAGGTGGGACAGGGGATCAGCCCCAGCATTTT.

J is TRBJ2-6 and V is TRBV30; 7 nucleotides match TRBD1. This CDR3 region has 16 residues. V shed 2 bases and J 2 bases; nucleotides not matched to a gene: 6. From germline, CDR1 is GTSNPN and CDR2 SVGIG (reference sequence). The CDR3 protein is CAWSPWTGAGANVLTF. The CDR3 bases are TGTGCCTGGAGTCCCTGGACAGGAGCTGGGGCCAACGTCCTGACTTTC.

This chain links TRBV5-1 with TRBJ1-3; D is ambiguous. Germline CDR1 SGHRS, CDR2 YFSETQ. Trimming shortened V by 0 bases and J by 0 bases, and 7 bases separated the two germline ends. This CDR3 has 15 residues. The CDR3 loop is CASSLAPGSGNTIYF. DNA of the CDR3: TGCGCCAGCAGCTTGGCACCCGGCTCTGGAAACACCATATATTTT.

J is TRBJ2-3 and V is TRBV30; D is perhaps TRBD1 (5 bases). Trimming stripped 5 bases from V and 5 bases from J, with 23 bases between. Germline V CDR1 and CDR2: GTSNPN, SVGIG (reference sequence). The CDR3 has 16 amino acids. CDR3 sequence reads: CAWDQYRQGRGDTQYF. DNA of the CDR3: TGTGCCTGGGACCAATATAGGCAGGGTAGGGGAGATACGCAGTATTTT.

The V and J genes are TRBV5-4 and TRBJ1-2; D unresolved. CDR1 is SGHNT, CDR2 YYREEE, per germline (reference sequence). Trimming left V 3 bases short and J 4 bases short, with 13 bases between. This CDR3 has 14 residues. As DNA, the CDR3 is TGTGCCAGCAGCTATTTCAAGGGCTCCTATGGCTACACCTTC. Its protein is CASSYFKGSYGYTF.

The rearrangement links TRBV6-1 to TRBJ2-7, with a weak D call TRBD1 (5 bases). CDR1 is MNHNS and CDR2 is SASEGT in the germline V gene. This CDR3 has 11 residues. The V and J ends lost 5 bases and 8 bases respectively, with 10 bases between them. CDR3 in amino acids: CASSLAGQQYF. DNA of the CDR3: TGTGCCAGCAGTCTCGCAGGGCAGCAGTACTTC.

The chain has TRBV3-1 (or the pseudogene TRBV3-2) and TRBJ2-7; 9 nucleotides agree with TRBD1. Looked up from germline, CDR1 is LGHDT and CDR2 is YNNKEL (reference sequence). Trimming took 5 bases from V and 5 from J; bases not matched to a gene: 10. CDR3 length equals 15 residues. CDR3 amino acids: CASSYPGTGMHEQYF. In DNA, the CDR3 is TGTGCCAGCAGCTACCCCGGGACAGGGATGCACGAGCAGTACTTC.

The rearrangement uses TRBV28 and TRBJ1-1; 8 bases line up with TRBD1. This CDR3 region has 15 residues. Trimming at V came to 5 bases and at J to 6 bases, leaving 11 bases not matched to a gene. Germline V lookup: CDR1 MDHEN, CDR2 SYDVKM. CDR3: CASSPLDRERSEAFF. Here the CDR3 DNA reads TGTGCCAGCAGTCCTTTGGACAGGGAGCGCTCTGAAGCTTTCTTT.